Following are 5 T cell receptor beta chains from one sample sequenced in a study of brain T cells in children with intractable seizures. Sequencing used immunoSEQ multiplex PCR; TCRdb keeps in-frame clones, though not all of them. The table records approximately 40,000 clones, around nine tenths of them present only once. This material consisted of peripheral blood, taken at surgery. All receptors derive from a girl aged 2-10 years with tuberous sclerosis and intractable seizures.

This clone was seen a single time. The J gene is TRBJ2-7, the V gene TRBV11-2, with unresolved D. The germline CDR1 and CDR2 sequences are SGHAT and FQNNGV. Trimming stripped 5 bases from V and 6 bases from J, with 14 bases between. This CDR3 contains 13 residues. The CDR3 DNA reads as TGTGCCAGCAGCCCCGGCGCAGCGTCCGAGCAGTACTTC. Its protein product is CASSPGAASEQYF.

V is TRBV6-4 and J is TRBJ2-3, with TRBD1 matching over 7 bases. CDR3 length: 12 residues. CDR1 is MRHNA and CDR2 is SNTAGT in the germline V gene. Written as DNA, the CDR3 is TGTTCCTCGGTCCGTGTACAGGGGCCGCAGTATTTT. Its protein is CSSVRVQGPQYF.

This chain links TRBV2 with TRBJ1-1; D is uncertain. CDR3 length: 14 amino acids. The germline V and J ends were trimmed by 7 bases and 0 bases, with 12 bases remaining between them. CDR1 is SNHLY, CDR2 FYNNEI, per germline. This CDR3 is CASMADRLNTEAFF. The CDR3 nucleotides read TGTGCCAGCATGGCCGATAGGTTGAACACTGAAGCTTTCTTT.

V is TRBV4-1 and J is TRBJ1-2, with D tentatively TRBD1 (5 bases). Germline CDR1 reads MGHRA; CDR2 reads YSYEKL. This CDR3 spans 15 amino acids. V lost 4 bases and J 4 bases, leaving 16 bases between the germline ends. In DNA, the CDR3 is TGCGCCAGCAGCCCCAACGAAGGGGTCCTCTATGGCTACACCTTC. This gives the protein CASSPNEGVLYGYTF.

The chain is built from TRBV4-1 and TRBJ1-1; TRBD1 is a possible D gene (6 bases). Germline V gives CDR1 MGHRA, CDR2 YSYEKL. CDR3 length: 16 residues. Deletions cut 0 bases from V and 2 bases from J, with 13 bases between. CDR3 loop: CASSQEQGGLNTEAFF. CDR3 sequence (DNA): TGCGCCAGCAGCCAAGAACAGGGAGGGCTAAACACTGAAGCTTTCTTT.